The 32 T cell receptor beta chains listed next were all sequenced from one sample in a study of primary melanoma T cells and metastatic recurrence. Using immunoSEQ multiplex PCR, the repertoire was profiled, and TCRdb retains in-frame clones only, with some absent. The table has some 1,100 clones, roughly four fifths seen once; the top ten hold 13%. Sequenced: melanoma tumor tissue. The receptor source for this set is a human donor with melanoma.

V gene TRBV6-8 combines with J gene TRBJ2-5, with no clear D. V was pared by 5 bases and J by 5 bases, with 12 bases between. Germline CDR1 MNHGY, CDR2 SAAAGT. CDR3 length: 13 amino acids. The CDR3 DNA is TGTGCCAGCAGTGATCTATACCGGGAGACCCAGTACTTC. Translated: CASSDLYRETQYF.

The chain combines TRBV6-1 with TRBJ1-1, with unresolved D. The V gene lost 1 base and the J gene lost 5 bases, with 14 bases spanning the gap. Germline V gene lookup returns CDR1 MNHNS and CDR2 SASEGT. The CDR3 has 15 amino acids. The DNA of the CDR3 is TGTGCCAGCAGTGAAGGAGTCCTTCGAGGGACTGAAGCTTTCTTT. Protein product: CASSEGVLRGTEAFF.

The chain uses TRBV7-5 and TRBJ2-7; TRBD1, the table's D call, lacks a check against the DNA. TRBV7-5 counts as a pseudogene. The CDR3 spans 14 residues. CDR3 loop: CASSPTNRNHEQYF. The CDR3 bases are TGTGCCAGCAGCCCAACTAACAGGAACCACGAGCAGTACTTC.

V is TRBV12-2 and J is TRBJ2-3; the DNA was not used to check the table's D call, TRBD2. TRBV12-2 is a known pseudogene. This CDR3 comprises 17 residues. CDR3 region: CASSGGTSDLSTDTQYF. Written as DNA, the CDR3 is TGTGCCAGTTCCGGGGGGACTAGCGACCTTAGCACAGATACGCAGTATTTT.

V is TRBV18 and J is TRBJ1-5; 9 bases fit TRBD1. The CDR3 totals 15 residues. Unmatched junction bases numbered 8, after V lost 4 bases and J lost 7 bases. CDR1 KGHSH and CDR2 LQKENI come from the germline V gene. The CDR3 bases are TGTGCCAGCTCACTATTACAGGGGGCAAGGCAGCCCCAGCATTTT. Translation gives CASSLLQGARQPQHF.

The genes are TRBV23-1 and TRBJ1-5; perhaps TRBD1 as D (6 bases). TRBV23-1 is given ORF status, its function remaining uncertain. V lost 2 bases and J lost 2, with 13 bases in between. The CDR3 loop spans 16 amino acids. The CDR3 bases are TGCGCCAGCAGTCAAACAGGGTACTTCGGCAATCAGCCCCAGCATTTT. This encodes CASSQTGYFGNQPQHF.

In the case of this clone: The junction departs from germline at one end; a sequencing error may be responsible. The V gene is TRBV6-8, the J gene TRBJ1-2; 7 nucleotides line up with TRBD1. Germline V lookup: CDR1 MNHGY, CDR2 SAAAGT. This CDR3 is built from 13 residues. CDR3 loop: CAISGDSNYGYTF. CDR3 nucleotide sequence: TGTGCCATCAGTGGGGACAGTAACTATGGCTACACCTTC.

In its sample, this clone was seen once. The J gene is TRBJ1-1, the V gene TRBV11-3; 8 bases are shared with TRBD1. V lost 5 bases, J lost 6 bases, and 8 bases stayed unmatched. Germline assignment: CDR1 SGHNT and CDR2 YENEEA. The CDR3 runs 14 residues. The CDR3 loop is CASSLIPDRAEAFF. The CDR3 bases are TGTGCCAGCAGCCTCATACCGGACAGGGCTGAAGCTTTCTTT.

The chain uses TRBV12-2 and TRBJ2-1. TRBV12-2 constitutes a pseudogene. There are 14 residues in the CDR3. The CDR3 sequence is CATAQGRGYNEQFF. For the CDR3, the DNA is TGTGCCACCGCGCAGGGCCGGGGTTACAATGAGCAGTTCTTC.

This chain joins TRBV6-8 and TRBJ1-1, with no clear D. This CDR3 has 13 residues. Trimming left V 10 bases short and J 2 bases short, with 14 bases between. CDR1 MNHGY and CDR2 SAAAGT come from the germline V gene. The DNA of the CDR3 is TGTGCCATCACGGCAGACTCAAACACTGAAGCTTTCTTT. This sequence encodes CAITADSNTEAFF.

J is TRBJ2-7 and V is TRBV14; D remains unclear. CDR3 length equals 11 residues. Germline V lookup: CDR1 SGHDN, CDR2 FVKESK. V shed 5 bases and J shed 6 bases, with 8 bases lying between them. The CDR3 reads CASSALSEQYF. The CDR3 nucleotides read TGTGCCAGCAGCGCCCTTTCCGAGCAGTACTTC.

The rearrangement uses TRBV18 and TRBJ1-2; no definite D call. The germline V gene has CDR1 KGHSH and CDR2 LQKENI. This CDR3 comprises 15 residues. The V and J ends lost 4 bases and 6 bases respectively, with 18 bases between them. CDR3 nucleotides: TGTGCCAGCTCACGCACCAGCGGGGAACGGAATGGCTACACCTTC. This translates into CASSRTSGERNGYTF.

This sequence joins TRBV28 and TRBJ2-7; no definite D call. Trimming pared 6 bases from V and 2 bases from J, leaving 8 bases between. In germline, CDR1 is MDHEN, CDR2 SYDVKM. The CDR3 is made up of 12 amino acids. CDR3 loop: CASSPRTYEQYF. As DNA, the CDR3 is TGTGCCAGCAGCCCCAGGACCTACGAGCAGTACTTC. Filled out from reference TRBV28 and TRBJ2-7, the complete variable domain reads DVKVTQSSRYLVKRTGEKVFLECVQDMDHENMFWYRQDPGLGLRLIYFSYDVKMKEKGDIPEGYSVSREKKERFSLILESASTNQTSMYLCASSPRTYEQYFGPGTRLTVT.

This chain uses TRBV25-1 with TRBJ1-3; D perhaps matches TRBD1 (6 bases). V was shortened by 1 base and J by 1 base, with 11 bases between the two germline ends. CDR3 length: 16 amino acids. Per germline, CDR1 MGHDK and CDR2 SYGVNS. CDR3 bases: TGTGCCAGCAGTGAATTGGGGGGGCATTCTGGAAACACCATATATTTT. Its protein is CASSELGGHSGNTIYF.

The chain employs TRBV6-1 and TRBJ1-6; D ambiguous. Trimming took off 0 bases at V and 8 bases at J, with 11 bases between the two ends. Germline lookup yields CDR1 MNHNS and CDR2 SASEGT. The CDR3 loop spans 15 amino acids. The DNA of the CDR3 is TGTGCCAGCAGTGAAGCGCTTAAGGGCTATTCACCCCTCCACTTT. It yields the protein CASSEALKGYSPLHF.

The chain has TRBV4-1 and TRBJ1-5; weak D call: TRBD1 (6 bases). Germline values: CDR1 MGHRA, CDR2 YSYEKL. V lost 0 bases to trimming and J lost 7 bases, with 13 bases between them. This CDR3 comprises 15 residues. The CDR3 DNA follows: TGCGCCAGCAGCCAAGAATTGGGGGCTTGGCAGCCCCAGCATTTT. It yields the protein CASSQELGAWQPQHF.

The rearrangement joins TRBV28 to TRBJ1-6; TRBD1 agrees at 12 bases. Germline trimming cut 4 bases from V and 9 bases from J; bases unmatched to any gene: 10. The CDR3 extends over 17 amino acids. Germline V gene lookup returns CDR1 MDHEN and CDR2 SYDVKM. This CDR3 reads CASSSGQGALYGSPLHF. CDR3 nucleotide sequence: TGTGCCAGCAGTTCGGGACAGGGGGCGTTATATGGTTCACCCCTCCACTTT. The full variable domain, rest sourced from reference TRBV28 and TRBJ1-6, is DVKVTQSSRYLVKRTGEKVFLECVQDMDHENMFWYRQDPGLGLRLIYFSYDVKMKEKGDIPEGYSVSREKKERFSLILESASTNQTSMYLCASSSGQGALYGSPLHFGNGTRLTVT.

The chain recombines TRBV18 with TRBJ2-5; D gene unclear. The V and J ends lost 3 bases and 7 bases respectively, with 15 bases between them. CDR3 size: 14 residues. CDR1 is KGHSH and CDR2 is LQKENI in the germline V gene. The CDR3 spells CASSPAAETVTQYF. The CDR3, as DNA: TGTGCCAGCTCACCCGCGGCAGAGACGGTGACCCAGTACTTC. Based on the CDR3 plus reference TRBV18 and TRBJ2-5, the full variable domain is NAGVMQNPRHLVRRRGQEARLRCSPMKGHSHVYWYRQLPEEGLKFMVYLQKENIIDESGMPKERFSAEFPKEGPSILRIQQVVRGDSAAYFCASSPAAETVTQYFGPGTRLLVL.

V is TRBV7-5 and J is TRBJ2-1; the table's D call, TRBD2, was not checked against the DNA. TRBV7-5 is recorded as a pseudogene. CDR3 size: 17 residues. This CDR3 reads CASSSRMLAGGFNEQFF. CDR3 bases: TGTGCCAGCAGCTCCCGCATGCTAGCGGGGGGTTTTAATGAGCAGTTCTTC.

In its sample, this clone is large. V is TRBV19 and J is TRBJ1-1; a weak D match, TRBD1 (6 bases). V was trimmed by 5 bases and J by 1 base, leaving 11 bases between them. This CDR3 spans 14 amino acids. The germline V gene has CDR1 LNHDA and CDR2 SQIVND (reference sequence). The CDR3 loop is CASSFTGWNTEAFF. The CDR3 coding sequence is TGTGCCAGTAGTTTCACAGGGTGGAACACTGAAGCTTTCTTT.

V and J are TRBV30 and TRBJ1-5, with 7 bases fitting TRBD1. CDR1 is GTSNPN and CDR2 is SVGIG in the germline V gene (reference sequence). The J segment lost 7 bases and the V segment lost 2 bases, leaving 20 bases of the junction unmatched. This CDR3 is 18 amino acids long. The CDR3 sequence is CAWSHRDSSFIPRQPQHF. As DNA, the CDR3 is TGTGCCTGGAGTCACCGGGACAGCTCTTTCATCCCCCGACAGCCCCAGCATTTT.

This rearrangement joins TRBV15 to TRBJ2-7; the D gene is possibly TRBD2 (5 bases). This CDR3 contains 14 residues. Trimming cost V 0 bases and J 6 bases, with 12 bases left between them. The germline CDR1 and CDR2 sequences are LNHNV and YYDKDF (reference sequence). In DNA, the CDR3 is TGTGCCACCAGCAGAGATACTTCGGGGTTCGAGCAGTACTTC. Encoded protein: CATSRDTSGFEQYF.

This chain joins TRBV9 and TRBJ1-2, with D perhaps matching TRBD1 (6 bases). The ends were cut back, 1 base at V and 6 bases at J, with 13 bases in the middle. This CDR3 comprises 14 residues. The germline gives CDR1 SGDLS, CDR2 YYNGEE. The CDR3 reads CASSVYPGADGYTF. The CDR3 DNA reads as TGTGCCAGCAGCGTATATCCGGGGGCGGATGGCTACACCTTC.

The chain combines TRBV19 with TRBJ2-5; D remains ambiguous. V lost 3 bases and J lost 2, with 4 bases in between. This CDR3 has 12 residues. Germline CDR1 is LNHDA and CDR2 is SQIVND (reference sequence). CDR3 residues: CASSIGQETQYF. The DNA of the CDR3 is TGTGCCAGTAGTATCGGACAAGAGACCCAGTACTTC.

The CDR3, as DNA: TGTGCCAGCAGCTTAGGTCGCCTAGCGGGAGCTCTGAATTTTCGGGAGCAGTACTTC. Its translation is CASSLGRLAGALNFREQYF. The chain recombines TRBV14 with TRBJ2-7; 10 nucleotides line up with TRBD2. Per germline, CDR1 SGHDN and CDR2 FVKESK. After removal of 5 bases from V and 7 bases from J, the junction contained 23 bases not matched to a gene. This CDR3 region has 19 residues. The entire variable domain, with the rest obtained from reference TRBV14 and TRBJ2-7, is as follows: EAGVTQFPSHSVIEKGQTVTLRCDPISGHDNLYWYRRVMGKEIKFLLHFVKESKQDESGMPNNRFLAERTGGTYSTLKVQPAELEDSGVYFCASSLGRLAGALNFREQYFGPGTRLTVT.

The chain is built from TRBV18 and TRBJ2-7; D tentatively reads TRBD1 or TRBD2 (5 bases each). The CDR3 runs 15 residues. Trimming cost V 3 bases and J 2 bases, with 14 bases left between them. The germline V gene has CDR1 KGHSH and CDR2 LQKENI. The CDR3 spells CASSPGVSATYEQYF. CDR3 nucleotide sequence: TGTGCCAGCTCACCGGGGGTGTCGGCTACCTACGAGCAGTACTTC.

The chain uses TRBV5-1 and TRBJ1-1; 11 bases match TRBD1. With V trimmed by 4 bases and J by 7 bases, 6 bases remained unmatched. CDR3 length equals 14 residues. Germline loops: CDR1 SGHRS, CDR2 YFSETQ. CDR3 region: CASSGQGAGGEAFF. The CDR3 nucleotides read TGCGCCAGCAGCGGACAGGGGGCTGGCGGTGAAGCTTTCTTT.

This chain connects TRBV28 to TRBJ1-2; D is unclear. With 11 bases removed from V and 7 bases from J, the gap between germline ends came to 23 bases. The CDR3 loop spans 14 amino acids. Germline V lookup: CDR1 MDHEN, CDR2 SYDVKM. This chain's CDR3 is CAGAPTLYESGYTF. CDR3 nucleotide sequence: TGTGCCGGCGCTCCTACCCTTTATGAGAGTGGCTACACCTTC.

This clone was recorded a few times. This chain uses TRBV11-3 with TRBJ1-1, with D possibly matching TRBD1 (5 bases). The germline V gene encodes CDR1 SGHNT and CDR2 YENEEA. Trimming stripped 0 bases from V and 3 bases from J, with 11 bases between. This CDR3 is 15 amino acids long. CDR3 DNA: TGTGCCAGCAGCTTAGACAGCCGGGACGACACTGAAGCTTTCTTT. Translating it yields CASSLDSRDDTEAFF.

As regards this clone: Compared with germline, one end of the junction differs, possibly owing to a read error. The rearrangement joins TRBV11-3 to TRBJ1-2; 9 nucleotides match TRBD1. The CDR3 covers 15 residues. Germline values: CDR1 SGHNT, CDR2 YENEEA. The CDR3 reads CASSQWDREFYGYTF. DNA for the CDR3: TGTGCCAGCAGCCAGTGGGACAGGGAATTCTATGGATACACCTTC.

V and J are TRBV11-3 and TRBJ2-5, with 8 bases identical to TRBD2. The CDR3 covers 16 residues. From germline, CDR1 is SGHNT and CDR2 YENEEA. The V gene end was trimmed by 2 bases and the J gene end by 2 bases; junction bases not matched to a gene: 7. CDR3 coding DNA: TGTGCCAGCAGCTTATTTCTTGCGGGAGGACAAGAGACCCAGTACTTC. Translated, it gives CASSLFLAGGQETQYF. The full variable domain, its missing parts supplied by reference TRBV11-3 and TRBJ2-5, is EAGVVQSPRYKIIEKKQPVAFWCNPISGHNTLYWYLQNLGQGPELLIRYENEEAVDDSQLPKDRFSAERLKGVDSTLKIQPAELGDSAVYLCASSLFLAGGQETQYFGPGTRLLVL.

The chain employs TRBV6-8 and TRBJ2-7; 7 bases are shared with TRBD1. V lost 10 bases to trimming and J lost 3 bases; unmatched junction nucleotides: 15. CDR1 and CDR2 (germline): MNHGY, SAAAGT. CDR3 length: 15 residues. CDR3 in amino acids: CAIRRTGTEHYEQYF. The CDR3 DNA follows: TGTGCCATCAGAAGAACCGGGACAGAGCACTACGAGCAGTACTTC.